This T cell receptor beta chain was obtained from a study of human T cells and chemical hapten exposure. TCRdb ran MiXCR on the RACE reads and lists one entry per CDR3 protein. The table has approximately 260,000 distinct CDR3 sequences, just under 8% seen once. Described time point: pre-sensitization, week 0. As to treatment: therapeutic diphenylcyclopropenone sensitization with weekly scalp DPC. From germline, CDR1 is MDHEN and CDR2 SYDVKM. This CDR3 contains 15 residues. Trimming cost V 2 bases and J 1 base, with 11 bases left between them. In its sample, this clonotype was seen a few times. This receptor was taken from a man aged 18 to 30 with alopecia areata. Some clones in this sample may be carry-over from other donors' samples. The sequencing used whole blood, collected in connection with sensitization to the hapten diphenylcyclopropenone (DPC). The chain couples TRBV28 to TRBJ1-1; D is uncertain. CDR3 DNA: TGTGCCAGCAGTTTAGGTTGGGGAGAGAACACTGAAGCTTTCTTT. Encoded protein: CASSLGWGENTEAFF.